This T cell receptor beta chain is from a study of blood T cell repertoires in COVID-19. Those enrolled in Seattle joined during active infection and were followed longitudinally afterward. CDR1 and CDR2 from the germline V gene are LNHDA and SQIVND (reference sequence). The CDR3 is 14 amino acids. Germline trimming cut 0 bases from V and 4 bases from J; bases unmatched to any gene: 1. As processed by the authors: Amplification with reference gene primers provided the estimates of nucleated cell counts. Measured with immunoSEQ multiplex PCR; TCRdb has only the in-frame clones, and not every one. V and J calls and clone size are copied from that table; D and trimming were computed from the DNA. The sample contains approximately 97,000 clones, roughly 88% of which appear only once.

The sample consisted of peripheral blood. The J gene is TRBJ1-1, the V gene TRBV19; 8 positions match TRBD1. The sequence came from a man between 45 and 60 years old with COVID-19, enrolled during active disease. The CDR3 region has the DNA TGTGCCAGTAGTATAGACAGGGGGCGCACTGAAGCTTTCTTT. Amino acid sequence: CASSIDRGRTEAFF. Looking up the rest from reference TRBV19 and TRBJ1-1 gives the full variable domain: DGGITQSPKYLFRKEGQNVTLSCEQNLNHDAMYWYRQDPGQGLRLIYYSQIVNDFQKGDIAEGYSVSREKKESFPLTVTSAQKNPTAFYLCASSIDRGRTEAFFGQGTRLTVV.